The clone carrying this T cell receptor beta chain has just a few counts. The PCR ran on 60 Vbeta and 13 Jbeta primers. Libraries were prepared by immunoSEQ multiplex PCR; TCRdb keeps only in-frame clonotypes and omits some of them. The sample yields 100,000 to 150,000 clones, 75% to 85% seen once. The sample comes from a study of cytomegalovirus exposure and HLA in healthy donors. Trimming left V 2 bases short and J 7 bases short, with 15 bases between. CDR1 and CDR2 (germline): SGHTA, FQGNSA. The CDR3 covers 15 residues. Specimen: PBMCs. The V and J genes are TRBV7-2 and TRBJ1-5, with D possibly TRBD1 on 6 matching bases. The clonotype originates from a man aged 40-49 years in good health and CMV-seronegative. CDR3 residues: CASSLSAGAGQPQHF. The CDR3 bases are TGTGCCAGCAGCTTATCCGCAGGGGCAGGACAGCCCCAGCATTTT.